This T cell receptor (beta chain) is drawn from a study of cytomegalovirus exposure and HLA in healthy donors. At the level of the study: Genetic ancestry analysis placed about 80% of the 300 to 500 donors that were genotyped in the Caucasian-associated cluster.

With V trimmed by 0 bases and J by 4 bases, 12 bases remained unmatched. This CDR3 is built from 17 residues. Germline CDR1 reads LGHNA; CDR2 reads YSLEER. It was with 60 Vbeta and 13 Jbeta primers that the PCR ran. Original processing notes: An analysis performed later counted roughly 79 million unique TCR beta chains (roughly 10 million of them shared). TCRdb's table, derived via immunoSEQ multiplex PCR, lists solely in-frame clones and lacks some. Clone size and V and J calls were adopted from that table, with D and trimming inferred from the DNA. The repertoire includes 100,000 to 150,000 clones, around three quarters of them detected once, and approximately 5% sits in the top ten.

The sequencing input was PBMCs. The chain couples TRBV4-3 to TRBJ2-7, with 7 nucleotides matching TRBD1. The clonotype originates from a man aged 25 to 40 in good health and CMV-seronegative. The CDR3 coding sequence is TGCGCCAGCAGCCAAGAGGGGACAGCTTGGGGGCCTTACGAGCAGTACTTC. This translates into CASSQEGTAWGPYEQYF.